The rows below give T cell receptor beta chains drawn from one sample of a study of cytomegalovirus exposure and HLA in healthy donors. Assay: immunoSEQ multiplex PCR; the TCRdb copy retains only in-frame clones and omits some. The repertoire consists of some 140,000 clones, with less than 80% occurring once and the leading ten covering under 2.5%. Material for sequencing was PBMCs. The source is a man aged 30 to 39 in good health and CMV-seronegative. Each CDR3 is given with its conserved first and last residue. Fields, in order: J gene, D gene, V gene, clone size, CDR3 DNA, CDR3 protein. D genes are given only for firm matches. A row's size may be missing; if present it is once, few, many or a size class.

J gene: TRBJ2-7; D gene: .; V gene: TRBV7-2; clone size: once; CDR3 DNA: TGTGCCAGCAGCTTATCCGGGGGGCTATACGAGCAGTACTTC; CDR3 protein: CASSLSGGLYEQYF
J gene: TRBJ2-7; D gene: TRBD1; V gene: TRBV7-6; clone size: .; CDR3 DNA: TGTGCCAGCAGCTTTTACTATGGACAGGGGTGCGAGCAGTACTTC; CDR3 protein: CASSFYYGQGCEQYF
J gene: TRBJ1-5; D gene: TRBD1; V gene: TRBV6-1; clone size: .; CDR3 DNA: TGTGCCAGCAGTCAGACAGGGGGGTTCAATCAGCCCCAGCATTTT; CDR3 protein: CASSQTGGFNQPQHF
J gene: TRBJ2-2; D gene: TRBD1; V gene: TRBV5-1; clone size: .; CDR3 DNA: TGCGCCAGCAGCTTGTCAACAGGGGGCACCGGGGAGCTGTTTTTT; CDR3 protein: CASSLSTGGTGELFF
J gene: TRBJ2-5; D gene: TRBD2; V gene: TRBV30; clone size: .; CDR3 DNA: TGTGCCTGGATGGAGCGGGGTAATCCGGAGACCCAGTACTTC; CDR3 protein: CAWMERGNPETQYF
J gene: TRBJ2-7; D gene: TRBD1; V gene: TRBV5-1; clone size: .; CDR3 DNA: TGCGCCAGCAGCGGACAGGGTGGGTACGAGCAGTACTTC; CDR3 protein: CASSGQGGYEQYF
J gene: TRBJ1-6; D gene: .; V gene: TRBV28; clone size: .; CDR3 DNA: TGTGCCAGCAGTTTAGGGACAAGGGAGGGAATTGATTATAATTCACCCCTCCACTTT; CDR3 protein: CASSLGTREGIDYNSPLHF
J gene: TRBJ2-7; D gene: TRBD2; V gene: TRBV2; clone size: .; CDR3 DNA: TGTGCCAGCAGTGGAGCGCTTTTAGCGGGGGCCAACGAGCAGTACTTC; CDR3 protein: CASSGALLAGANEQYF
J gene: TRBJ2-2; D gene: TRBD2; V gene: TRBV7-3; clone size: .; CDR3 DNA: TGTGCCAGCAGCCTAAGCGGGGGGGACACCGGGGAGCTGTTTTTT; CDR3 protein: CASSLSGGDTGELFF
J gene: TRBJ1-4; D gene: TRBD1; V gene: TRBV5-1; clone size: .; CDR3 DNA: TGCGCCAGCAGCCCAAGCACAGGGGCAGGTGAAAAACTGTTTTTT; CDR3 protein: CASSPSTGAGEKLFF
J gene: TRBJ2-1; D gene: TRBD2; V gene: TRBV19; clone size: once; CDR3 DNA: TGTGCCAGTAGTATAGGCGGGACTAGACGGGAGCAGTTCTTC; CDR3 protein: CASSIGGTRREQFF
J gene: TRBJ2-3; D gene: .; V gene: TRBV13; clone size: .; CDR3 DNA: TGTGCCAGCAGCTTAGGCCTTTCGGGAAGGGAGCCAGATACGCAGTATTTT; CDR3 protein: CASSLGLSGREPDTQYF
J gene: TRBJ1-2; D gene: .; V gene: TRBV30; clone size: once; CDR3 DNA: TGTGCCTGGAGTGTATCACAGATCCAGATTGGCTACCCCTTC; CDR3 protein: CAWSVSQIQIGYPF
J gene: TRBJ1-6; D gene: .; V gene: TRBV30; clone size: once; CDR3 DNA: TGTGCCTGGAGTGTATTAACAGGGAATAATTCACCCCTCCACTTT; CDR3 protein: CAWSVLTGNNSPLHF
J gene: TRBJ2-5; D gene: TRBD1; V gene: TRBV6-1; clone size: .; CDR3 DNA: TGTGCCAGCAGTGGACACCAGGGGGTCCAAGAGACCCAGTACTTC; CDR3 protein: CASSGHQGVQETQYF